This is a list of T cell receptor beta chains from one sample in a study of CD4 T cells in relation to SARS-CoV-2 and coronaviruses. Using immunoSEQ multiplex PCR, the repertoire was profiled, and TCRdb retains in-frame clones only, with some absent. This sample yields about 65,000 clones, of which more than 75% are seen a single time; over 1.5% belongs to the top ten. Sequenced material: memory CD4+ T cells from PBMCs. All receptors come from a human donor in good health. CDR3s include the opening cysteine and the closing phenylalanine or tryptophan. The D gene is left open where the match is weak. Part of the rows lack a size; the others show once, few, many or a class for expanded clones.

>once|13|.|TRBJ1-1|TRBV10-1
CASSEAPHGEAFF
TGCGCCAGCAGTGAGGCACCTCATGGTGAAGCTTTCTTT
>once|14|.|TRBJ1-1|TRBV6-5
CASRMTGDNPEAFF
TGTGCCAGTAGAATGACCGGGGACAATCCTGAAGCTTTCTTT
>.|15|TRBD2|TRBJ2-3|TRBV5-1
CASSFGTSGQDTQYF
TGCGCCAGCAGCTTCGGGACTAGCGGGCAAGATACGCAGTATTTT
>.|13|.|TRBJ1-1|TRBV30
CAWSNDMNTEAFF
TGTGCCTGGAGCAATGATATGAACACTGAAGCTTTCTTT
>.|13|.|TRBJ1-6|TRBV5-1
CASSLGINSPLHF
TGCGCCAGCAGCTTGGGTATTAATTCACCCCTCCACTTT
>.|16|.|TRBJ2-1|TRBV27
CASSLSGGYSYNEQFF
TGTGCCAGCAGTTTATCCGGCGGGTACTCCTACAATGAGCAGTTCTTC
>.|16|TRBD2|TRBJ2-1|TRBV18
CASSLRGTSGRGEQFF
TGTGCCAGCTCACTTAGGGGGACTAGCGGGAGAGGTGAGCAGTTCTTC
>.|16|.|TRBJ2-4|TRBV28
CASSSAGASLENIQYF
TGTGCCAGCAGTTCGGCGGGGGCGAGCCTAGAAAACATTCAGTACTTC
>once|12|.|TRBJ1-5|TRBV2
CASSGGSQPQHF
TGTGCCAGCAGCGGAGGTTCGCAGCCCCAGCATTTT
>.|19|TRBD2|TRBJ2-4|TRBV19
CASSITPSGSVLAKNIQYF
TGTGCCAGTAGTATTACTCCTAGCGGAAGCGTTCTAGCCAAAAACATTCAGTACTTC
>.|15|.|TRBJ2-5|TRBV11-1
CASSLASSVQETQYF
TGTGCCAGCAGCTTAGCCAGCAGCGTACAAGAGACCCAGTACTTC
>.|13|.|TRBJ2-4|TRBV3-1/TRBV3-2
CASSPVLRGIQYF
TGTGCCAGCAGCCCCGTGCTGAGGGGCATTCAGTACTTC
>few|14|.|TRBJ2-7|TRBV5-4
CASSTGGRDYEQYF
TGTGCCAGCAGCACGGGGGGCCGGGACTACGAGCAGTACTTC
>.|13|.|TRBJ1-2|TRBV5-6
CASSLGSGGGYTF
TGTGCCAGCAGCTTAGGTTCGGGAGGTGGCTACACCTTC
>.|15|.|TRBJ1-1|TRBV5-6
CASSLVWGMGTEAFF
TGTGCCAGCAGCTTGGTTTGGGGTATGGGAACTGAAGCTTTCTTT
>once|15|TRBD1|TRBJ2-7|TRBV6-5
CASSYGYRGFLEQYF
TGTGCCAGCAGTTACGGATACAGGGGGTTTCTCGAGCAGTACTTC
>.|16|TRBD1|TRBJ1-1|TRBV18
CASSHTGGAGNTEAFF
TGTGCCAGCTCACACACAGGGGGCGCAGGAAACACTGAAGCTTTCTTT
>.|16|.|TRBJ2-3|TRBV3-1/TRBV3-2
CASSQGPGLGTDTQYF
TGTGCCAGCAGCCAAGGTCCGGGTTTGGGGACAGATACGCAGTATTTT
>.|10|.|TRBJ2-7|TRBV28
CASSSEGKYF
TGTGCCAGCAGTTCCGAGGGGAAGTACTTC
>.|15|.|TRBJ2-3|TRBV7-2
CASSLVATTQDTQYF
TGTGCCAGCAGCTTAGTGGCTACGACCCAGGATACGCAGTATTTT
>.|15|.|TRBJ2-7|TRBV10-3
CAIRGRTQSAYEQYF
TGTGCCATCAGGGGCCGGACGCAGTCCGCCTACGAGCAGTACTTC
>.|17|TRBD1|TRBJ2-1|TRBV24-1
CATSDLGQGEKGNEQFF
TGTGCCACCAGTGACCTCGGACAGGGAGAAAAGGGCAATGAGCAGTTCTTC